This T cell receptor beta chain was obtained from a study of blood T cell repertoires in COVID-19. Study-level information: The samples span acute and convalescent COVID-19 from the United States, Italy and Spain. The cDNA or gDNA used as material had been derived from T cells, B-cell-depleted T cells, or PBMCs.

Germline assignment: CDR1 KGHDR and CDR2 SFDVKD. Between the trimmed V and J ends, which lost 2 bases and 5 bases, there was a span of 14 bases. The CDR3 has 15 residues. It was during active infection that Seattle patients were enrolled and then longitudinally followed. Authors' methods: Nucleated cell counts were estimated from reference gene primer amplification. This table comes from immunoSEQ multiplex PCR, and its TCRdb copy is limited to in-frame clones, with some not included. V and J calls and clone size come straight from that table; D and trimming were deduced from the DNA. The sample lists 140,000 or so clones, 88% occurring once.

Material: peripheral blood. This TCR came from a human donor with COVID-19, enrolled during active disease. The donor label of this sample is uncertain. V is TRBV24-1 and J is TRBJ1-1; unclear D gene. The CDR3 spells CATSDSGGPVTEAFF. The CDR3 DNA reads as TGTGCCACCAGTGATTCCGGAGGGCCAGTGACTGAAGCTTTCTTT.